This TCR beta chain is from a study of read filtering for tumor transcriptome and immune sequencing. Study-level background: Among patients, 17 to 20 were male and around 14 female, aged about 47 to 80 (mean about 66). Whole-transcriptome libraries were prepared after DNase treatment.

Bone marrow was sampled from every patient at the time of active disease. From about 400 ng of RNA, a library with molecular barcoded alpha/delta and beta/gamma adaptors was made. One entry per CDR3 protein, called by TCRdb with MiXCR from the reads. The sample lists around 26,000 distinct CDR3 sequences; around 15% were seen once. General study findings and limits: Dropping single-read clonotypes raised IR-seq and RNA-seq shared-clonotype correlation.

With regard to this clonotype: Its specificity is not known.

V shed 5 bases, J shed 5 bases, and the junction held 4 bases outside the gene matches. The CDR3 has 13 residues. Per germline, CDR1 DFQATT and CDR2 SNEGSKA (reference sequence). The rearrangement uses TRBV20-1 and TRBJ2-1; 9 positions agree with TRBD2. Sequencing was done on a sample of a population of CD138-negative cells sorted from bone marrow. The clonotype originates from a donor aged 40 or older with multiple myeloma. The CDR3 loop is CSAGSGRDNEQFF. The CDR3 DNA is TGCAGTGCTGGTAGCGGGAGAGACAATGAGCAGTTCTTC.